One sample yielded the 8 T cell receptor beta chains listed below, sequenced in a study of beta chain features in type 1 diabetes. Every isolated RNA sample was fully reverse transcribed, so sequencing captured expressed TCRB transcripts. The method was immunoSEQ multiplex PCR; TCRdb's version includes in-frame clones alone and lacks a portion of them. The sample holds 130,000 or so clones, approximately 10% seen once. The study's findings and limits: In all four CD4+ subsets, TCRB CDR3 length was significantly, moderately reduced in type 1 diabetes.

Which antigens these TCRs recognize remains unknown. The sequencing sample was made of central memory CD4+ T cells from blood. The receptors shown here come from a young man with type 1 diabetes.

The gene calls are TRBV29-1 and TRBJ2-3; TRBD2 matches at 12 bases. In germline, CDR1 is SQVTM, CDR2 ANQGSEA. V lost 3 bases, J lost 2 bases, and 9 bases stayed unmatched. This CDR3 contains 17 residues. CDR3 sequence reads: CSVDRGSSGGATDTQYF. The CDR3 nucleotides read TGCAGCGTTGACCGTGGGTCTAGCGGGGGGGCCACAGATACGCAGTATTTT.

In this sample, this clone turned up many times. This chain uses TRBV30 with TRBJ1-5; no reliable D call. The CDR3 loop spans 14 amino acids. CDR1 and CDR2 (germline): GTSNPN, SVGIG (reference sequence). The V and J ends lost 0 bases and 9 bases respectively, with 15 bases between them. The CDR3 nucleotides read TGTGCCTGGAGTGTACCCCCGGCGGCGTTGCCCCAGCATTTT. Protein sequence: CAWSVPPAALPQHF.

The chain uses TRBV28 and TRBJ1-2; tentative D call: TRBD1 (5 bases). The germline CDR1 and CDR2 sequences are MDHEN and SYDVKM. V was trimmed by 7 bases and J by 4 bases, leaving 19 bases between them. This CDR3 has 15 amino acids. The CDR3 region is CASTPNWAGSYGYTF. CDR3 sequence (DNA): TGTGCCAGCACACCAAACTGGGCAGGGTCCTATGGCTACACCTTC.

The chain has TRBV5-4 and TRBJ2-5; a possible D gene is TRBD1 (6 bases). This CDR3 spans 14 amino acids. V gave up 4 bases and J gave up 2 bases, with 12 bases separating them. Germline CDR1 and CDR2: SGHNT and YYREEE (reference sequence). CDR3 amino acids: CASSPTGLQETQYF. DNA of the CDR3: TGTGCCAGCAGCCCGACAGGCCTTCAAGAGACCCAGTACTTC.

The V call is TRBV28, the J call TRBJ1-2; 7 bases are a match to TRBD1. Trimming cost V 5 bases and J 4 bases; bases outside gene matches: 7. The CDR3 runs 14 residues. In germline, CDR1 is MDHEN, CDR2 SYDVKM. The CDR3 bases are TGTGCCAGCAGTCAACAGGGGAAGGCCTATGGCTACACCTTC. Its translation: CASSQQGKAYGYTF.

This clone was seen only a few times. The CDR3 bases are TGCAGCGTTGAACAGACAGGGGGCCGCTACACCTTC. Translated, it gives CSVEQTGGRYTF. This rearrangement joins TRBV29-1 to TRBJ1-2, with 10 bases fitting TRBD1. Losses at the gene ends were 2 bases for V and 9 bases for J; bases not matched to a gene: 3. The germline CDR1 and CDR2 sequences are SQVTM and ANQGSEA. CDR3 length: 12 residues.

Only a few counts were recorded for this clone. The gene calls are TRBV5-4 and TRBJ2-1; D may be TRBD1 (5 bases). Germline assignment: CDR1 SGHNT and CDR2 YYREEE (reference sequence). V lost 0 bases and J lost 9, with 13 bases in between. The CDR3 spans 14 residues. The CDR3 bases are TGTGCCAGCAGCTTGGATGACAGAGATAGTGAGCAGTTCTTC. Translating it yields CASSLDDRDSEQFF.

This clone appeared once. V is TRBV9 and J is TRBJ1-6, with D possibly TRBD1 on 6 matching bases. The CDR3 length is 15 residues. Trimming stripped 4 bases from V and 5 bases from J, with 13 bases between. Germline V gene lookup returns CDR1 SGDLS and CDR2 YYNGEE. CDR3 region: CASSPSGGHNSPLHF. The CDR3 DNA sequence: TGTGCCAGCAGCCCCTCGGGGGGCCATAATTCACCCCTCCACTTT.